The 3 T cell receptor beta chains reported below all come from one sample, sequenced in a study of lymphopenia after photon versus proton radiotherapy. Data came from immunoSEQ multiplex PCR; TCRdb stores just in-frame clones and leaves some out. The sample records some 170,000 clones, approximately 90% being singletons. The sequenced sample was peripheral blood, obtained from a patient treated with photon-based radiotherapy. These receptors originate from a man aged 50-59 years with gastric cancer.

The gene calls are TRBV4-1 and TRBJ2-1, with 9 bases matching TRBD2. Trimming removed 2 bases from V and 8 bases from J; junction bases left unmatched: 7. The CDR3 covers 15 residues. Germline V gene data show CDR1 as MGHRA and CDR2 as YSYEKL. The CDR3 DNA is TGCGCCAGCAGCCAACCTAGCGGGACATTACATGAGCAGTTCTTC. This gives the protein CASSQPSGTLHEQFF.

The chain links TRBV29-1 to TRBJ2-7, with D perhaps given as TRBD1 or TRBD2 (5 bases each). In germline, CDR1 is SQVTM, CDR2 ANQGSEA. The CDR3 consists of 19 residues. Trimming shortened V by 4 bases and J by 0 bases, and 28 bases separated the two germline ends. The CDR3 sequence: CSVVQIRDVTRSTSYEQYF. DNA of the CDR3: TGCAGCGTTGTACAAATCCGGGACGTAACCAGGTCTACCTCCTACGAGCAGTACTTC.

This clone was recorded a few times. The chain carries TRBV11-2 and TRBJ2-5, with TRBD2 matching over 7 bases. After removal of 3 bases from V and 1 base from J, the junction contained 5 bases not matched to a gene. The germline gives CDR1 SGHAT, CDR2 FQNNGV. The CDR3 consists of 15 residues. The CDR3 bases are TGTGCCAGCAGCTTCACGACTAGCCCCCAAGAGACCCAGTACTTC. Protein product: CASSFTTSPQETQYF.